The clone carrying this TCR beta chain was counted a few times. The data were taken from a study of T cell responses to AZD1222 COVID-19 vaccine. The method was immunoSEQ multiplex PCR; TCRdb's version includes in-frame clones alone and lacks a portion of them. The sample has about 100,000 clones, more than 75% seen once. V trimming: 3 bases; J trimming: 2 bases; junction bases outside the gene matches: 6. Germline-derived CDR1 and CDR2 are SGHNT and YYREEE (reference sequence). The CDR3 has 16 amino acids. Sequencing was performed on peripheral blood, taken on day 0 of AZD1222 vaccination. This rearrangement joins TRBV5-4 to TRBJ2-3; 10 bases align to TRBD2. The sequence was obtained from an adult in good health. The CDR3 bases are TGTGCCAGCAGCTCCGCCACTAGCGGGGACACAGATACGCAGTATTTT. It codes for CASSSATSGDTDTQYF.